One sample yielded the 26 T cell receptor beta chains listed below, sequenced in a study of blood T cell repertoires in COVID-19. Measured with immunoSEQ multiplex PCR; TCRdb has only the in-frame clones, and not every one. The data show approximately 150,000 clones, around 82% seen once. Sample: PBMCs or T cells enriched from blood (not recorded which). These receptors all come from a man over 45 in a cohort exposed to, infected with or recovered from COVID-19 (not recorded which).

The V call is TRBV21-1, the J call TRBJ2-7; the listed D gene, TRBD1, was not tested against the DNA. TRBV21-1 constitutes a pseudogene. The CDR3 has 10 residues. This chain's CDR3 is CASPGDEQYF. In DNA, the CDR3 is TGTGCCAGCCCAGGGGACGAGCAGTACTTC.

This sequence joins TRBV3-1 (or the pseudogene TRBV3-2) and TRBJ2-1; perhaps TRBD2 as D (6 bases). CDR3 length equals 17 residues. Germline lookup yields CDR1 LGHDT and CDR2 YNNKEL (reference sequence). The V gene lost 1 base and the J gene lost 3 bases, with 16 bases spanning the gap. The CDR3 nucleotides are TGTGCCAGCAGCCAAGCCTACGAGGGACTTTTCTACAATGAGCAGTTCTTC. Protein sequence: CASSQAYEGLFYNEQFF.

This CDR3 is CASSPRTDEQYF. The DNA for the CDR3 is TGTGCCAGCTCACCAAGGACAGACGAGCAGTACTTC. The J gene is TRBJ2-7, the V gene TRBV18, with a weak D call TRBD1 (6 bases). The V and J ends lost 2 bases and 5 bases respectively, with 7 bases between them. The germline V gene encodes CDR1 KGHSH and CDR2 LQKENI. The CDR3 length is 12 residues.

The chain employs TRBV10-1 and TRBJ2-3; TRBD2 might be the D (6 bases). V lost 3 bases to trimming and J lost 0 bases, with 10 bases between them. From germline, CDR1 is WNHNN and CDR2 SYGVQD (reference sequence). This CDR3 contains 15 residues. The CDR3, as DNA: TGCGCCAGCAGTGACGGGCGGGGAAGCACAGATACGCAGTATTTT. This codes for CASSDGRGSTDTQYF.

The rearrangement joins TRBV15 to TRBJ2-1, with 9 bases lining up with TRBD1. The CDR3 sequence is 17 residues long. Losses at the gene ends were 5 bases for V and 9 bases for J; bases not matched to a gene: 17. CDR1 and CDR2 (germline): LNHNV, YYDKDF (reference sequence). In nucleotides, the CDR3 is TGTGCCACCAGCGCTCAAGCCGGGACAGGGTGGTCGGTTGAGCAGTTCTTC. It is translated as CATSAQAGTGWSVEQFF.

The rearrangement uses TRBV30 and TRBJ1-1; 8 bases align to TRBD1. The CDR3 is 14 residues long. Germline values: CDR1 GTSNPN, CDR2 SVGIG (reference sequence). With V trimmed by 5 bases and J by 1 base, 6 bases remained unmatched. In nucleotides, the CDR3 is TGTGCCTGGGACAGAGGGACAGGGAACACTGAAGCTTTCTTT. It specifies CAWDRGTGNTEAFF.

The chain is built from TRBV6-5 and TRBJ1-6; 9 nucleotides line up with TRBD1. Losses at the gene ends were 5 bases for V and 6 bases for J; bases not matched to a gene: 2. This CDR3 is 14 amino acids long. CDR1 and CDR2 from the germline V gene are MNHEY and SVGAGI. CDR3 in amino acids: CASSLQGANSPLHF. The DNA of the CDR3 is TGTGCCAGCAGTCTACAGGGGGCTAATTCACCCCTCCACTTT.

The rearrangement uses TRBV5-1 and TRBJ1-4, with a tentative D call TRBD1 (6 bases). Trimming removed 4 bases from V and 3 bases from J, with 10 bases in between. The CDR3 spans 14 residues. Germline V lookup: CDR1 SGHRS, CDR2 YFSETQ. The CDR3 sequence is CASSAGQPNEKLFF. The CDR3 DNA follows: TGCGCCAGCAGCGCCGGACAGCCTAATGAAAAACTGTTTTTT.

The table lists this clone with a few counts. This chain connects TRBV27 to TRBJ2-3; TRBD1 agrees at 10 bases. J gave up 1 base and V 4 bases, and 2 bases lay outside the gene matches. The CDR3 length is 15 residues. Germline V CDR1 and CDR2: MNHEY, SMNVEV (reference sequence). The CDR3 DNA follows: TGTGCCAGCAGTTGGGGGACAGGGGGCACAGATACGCAGTATTTT. Translation: CASSWGTGGTDTQYF.

CDR3 sequence (DNA): TGTGCCAGCAGTTTTACAGATTATAGCAATCAGCCCCAGCATTTT. Its protein is CASSFTDYSNQPQHF. V usage is TRBV6-2 or TRBV6-3 and J usage is TRBJ1-5; unclear D gene. In germline, CDR1 is MNHEY, CDR2 SVGEGT. CDR3 length: 15 amino acids. Trimming cost V 4 bases and J 0 bases, with 10 bases left between them.

The gene calls are TRBV5-1 and TRBJ2-7; a weak D match, TRBD2 (5 bases). The germline V and J ends were trimmed by 7 bases and 4 bases, with 15 bases remaining between them. CDR1 SGHRS and CDR2 YFSETQ come from the germline V gene. This CDR3 is built from 13 residues. CDR3 loop: CASRPGLEYEQYF. The CDR3, as DNA: TGCGCCAGCCGACCAGGACTCGAGTACGAGCAGTACTTC.

The gene calls are TRBV6-5 and TRBJ2-7; 8 bases are a match to TRBD1. Germline V gene lookup returns CDR1 MNHEY and CDR2 SVGAGI. The CDR3 contains 14 residues. V was clipped by 8 bases and J by 3 bases; unmatched bases: 9. CDR3 region: CASSLGQAVYEQYF. The DNA for the CDR3 is TGTGCCAGCTCCCTGGGACAGGCGGTCTACGAGCAGTACTTC.

The CDR3 region has the DNA TGTGCCAGCCACTGGGACTGGAGAGAGACCCAGTACTTC. Translated: CASHWDWRETQYF. This chain links TRBV2 with TRBJ2-5, with D maybe TRBD2 (6 bases). The length of the CDR3 is 13 residues. Looked up from germline, CDR1 is SNHLY and CDR2 is FYNNEI. Trimming left V 8 bases short and J 4 bases short, with 14 bases between.

In this sample, this clone turned up a few times. V and J are TRBV7-3 and TRBJ2-3; D is ambiguous. The CDR3 runs to 14 residues. CDR1 and CDR2 from the germline V gene are SGHTA and FQGTGA. V dropped 3 bases and J dropped 5 bases, with 12 bases sitting between them. As DNA, the CDR3 is TGTGCCAGCAGCTTGAACTATATGGTAGATACGCAGTATTTT. Amino acid sequence: CASSLNYMVDTQYF.

The chain is built from TRBV5-1 and TRBJ1-3; D not certain. Germline CDR1 reads SGHRS; CDR2 reads YFSETQ. V was cut by 4 bases and J by 2 bases, with 7 bases left in between. This CDR3 has 13 residues. CDR3 sequence (DNA): TGCGCCAGCAGCCCCGTAGCTGGAAACACCATATATTTT. As protein: CASSPVAGNTIYF.

The J gene is TRBJ1-4, the V gene TRBV29-1, with D possibly matching TRBD1 (5 bases). Looked up from germline, CDR1 is SQVTM and CDR2 is ANQGSEA. The CDR3 extends over 13 amino acids. Deletions cut 2 bases from V and 8 bases from J, with 12 bases between. CDR3 loop: CSVESGAQEKLFF. The CDR3 region has the DNA TGCAGCGTTGAATCTGGGGCGCAAGAAAAACTGTTTTTT.

The chain uses TRBV19 and TRBJ2-1, with 12 bases lining up with TRBD1. The trim removed 6 bases at V and 10 bases at J, leaving 4 bases unmatched. The CDR3 is 13 residues long. The germline gives CDR1 LNHDA, CDR2 SQIVND (reference sequence). The CDR3 DNA follows: TGTGCCAGTAGGAGGGACAGGGGGCGGGAGCAGTTCTTC. This encodes CASRRDRGREQFF.

The chain joins TRBV6-5 to TRBJ1-5, with TRBD1 matching 8 bases. Germline V lookup: CDR1 MNHEY, CDR2 SVGAGI. This CDR3 has 14 residues. V lost 8 bases and J lost 0; bases outside the gene matches: 3. Here the CDR3 DNA reads TGTGCCAGCGGACAGGGACGTAGCAATCAGCCCCAGCATTTT. Residues: CASGQGRSNQPQHF.

V is TRBV4-3 and J is TRBJ1-3, with TRBD1 matching over 7 bases. V dropped 1 base and J dropped 4; count of bases not matched to a gene: 1. This CDR3 spans 14 amino acids. Germline-derived CDR1 and CDR2 are LGHNA and YSLEER. The CDR3 loop is CASSQGGQGNTIYF. The CDR3 DNA is TGCGCCAGCAGCCAAGGGGGACAGGGAAACACCATATATTTT.

V and J are TRBV7-2 and TRBJ2-3; maybe TRBD1 (5 bases). V gave up 3 bases and J gave up 2 bases, with 12 bases separating them. The CDR3 is 15 amino acids. Germline V CDR1 and CDR2: SGHTA, FQGNSA. The CDR3 region is CASSLDTDHTDTQYF. CDR3 nucleotides: TGTGCCAGCAGCTTGGACACGGATCACACAGATACGCAGTATTTT.

The DNA for the CDR3 is TGTGCCAGCAGCCAAGTGCAGGGGAACACTGAAGCTTTCTTT. This gives the protein CASSQVQGNTEAFF. The V call is TRBV3-1 (or the pseudogene TRBV3-2), the J call TRBJ1-1; D possibly corresponds to TRBD1 (5 bases). This CDR3 has 14 residues. Deletions cut 1 base from V and 1 base from J, with 7 bases between. Germline V gives CDR1 LGHDT, CDR2 YNNKEL (reference sequence).

The CDR3 sequence is CASSVRLAGTYEQYF. As DNA, the CDR3 is TGTGCCAGTAGTGTAAGACTAGCGGGGACCTACGAGCAGTACTTC. This chain links TRBV19 with TRBJ2-7; TRBD2 aligns across 11 bases. This CDR3 comprises 15 residues. V trimming: 5 bases; J trimming: 2 bases; junction bases outside the gene matches: 5. Germline CDR1 and CDR2: LNHDA and SQIVND (reference sequence).

This clone appeared a few times. The chain couples TRBV6-5 to TRBJ1-2; 7 nucleotides align to TRBD1. CDR1 is MNHEY and CDR2 is SVGAGI in the germline V gene. The CDR3 is made up of 15 amino acids. The V gene end was trimmed by 6 bases and the J gene end by 1 base; junction bases not matched to a gene: 8. The CDR3: CASSPGTAFNYGYTF. CDR3 sequence (DNA): TGTGCCAGCAGCCCGGGGACAGCCTTTAACTATGGCTACACCTTC.

The rearrangement joins TRBV6-6 to TRBJ1-2; 8 bases match TRBD1. The ends lost 5 bases at V and 2 bases at J; junction bases unmatched: 4. The germline V gene encodes CDR1 MNHNY and CDR2 SVGAGI (reference sequence). The length of the CDR3 is 14 residues. In DNA, the CDR3 is TGTGCCAGCAGTCGGACAGGGTCGAACTATGGCTACACCTTC. Its protein product is CASSRTGSNYGYTF.

V and J are TRBV5-6 and TRBJ2-1; 9 nucleotides agree with TRBD1. Losses at the gene ends were 4 bases for V and 6 bases for J; bases not matched to a gene: 8. This CDR3 is 15 amino acids long. Germline values: CDR1 SGHDT, CDR2 YYEEEE. The CDR3 reads CASSPTGGAPNEQFF. In nucleotides, the CDR3 is TGTGCCAGCAGCCCAACAGGGGGCGCCCCCAATGAGCAGTTCTTC.

The chain links TRBV5-1 to TRBJ2-5; 7 positions match TRBD2. CDR3 length: 15 amino acids. The ends lost 2 bases at V and 2 bases at J; junction bases unmatched: 6. CDR1 is SGHRS and CDR2 is YFSETQ in the germline V gene. The chain's CDR3 is CASSFSSGAQETQYF. CDR3 nucleotide sequence: TGCGCCAGCAGCTTTTCGAGCGGGGCACAAGAGACCCAGTACTTC.